These 23 T cell receptor beta chains were all obtained from the same sample, sequenced in a study of PD-L1 blockade in urothelial cancer. Libraries were prepared by immunoSEQ multiplex PCR; TCRdb keeps only in-frame clonotypes and omits some of them. Here the sample spans fewer than 55,000 clones, around 80% being singletons. This specimen consisted of PBMCs, obtained around atezolizumab (anti-PD-L1) treatment. The receptors come from a man in his 70s with urothelial cancer.

The chain is built from TRBV5-5 and TRBJ1-4, with unresolved D. The CDR3 has 13 amino acids. Germline V CDR1 and CDR2: SGHKS, YYEKEE (reference sequence). V was cut by 3 bases and J by 4 bases, with 7 bases left in between. CDR3: CASSSRVNEKLFF. The CDR3 bases are TGTGCCAGCAGCTCTCGAGTTAATGAAAAACTGTTTTTT.

The table lists this clone with a count of one. The genes are TRBV4-2 and TRBJ1-5, with D uncertain. The germline V gene encodes CDR1 LGHNA and CDR2 YNFKEQ. Trimming left V 0 bases short and J 5 bases short, with 11 bases between. This CDR3 is built from 15 residues. For the CDR3, the DNA is TGTGCCAGCAGCCAAGATTCAGGATGGGATCAGCCCCAGCATTTT. It encodes CASSQDSGWDQPQHF.

V gene TRBV7-3 combines with J gene TRBJ2-1, with 10 bases aligning to TRBD2. Germline V gene sequence: CDR1 SGHTA, CDR2 FQGTGA. CDR3 size: 18 residues. V shed 2 bases and J 5 bases; nucleotides not matched to a gene: 12. Here the CDR3 reads CASSLFTPLAGAHNEQFF. CDR3 nucleotides: TGTGCCAGCAGCTTATTCACCCCTCTAGCGGGAGCCCACAATGAGCAGTTCTTC.

The chain links TRBV6-5 to TRBJ2-7, with 9 bases that match TRBD1. This CDR3 spans 16 amino acids. Unmatched junction bases numbered 6, after V lost 2 bases and J lost 1 base. Germline CDR1 MNHEY, CDR2 SVGAGI. CDR3 loop: CASSYRGQGGSYEQYF. In DNA form, the CDR3 reads TGTGCCAGCAGTTACCGGGGACAGGGTGGTTCCTACGAGCAGTACTTC.

The V call is TRBV9, the J call TRBJ2-3; 7 positions match TRBD2. The germline CDR1 and CDR2 sequences are SGDLS and YYNGEE. J gave up 4 bases and V 4 bases, and 12 bases lay outside the gene matches. This CDR3 is 16 amino acids long. CDR3 in amino acids: CASSPSSGRIADTQYF. CDR3 sequence (DNA): TGTGCCAGCAGCCCCAGCTCCGGGAGGATTGCAGATACGCAGTATTTT.

This clone was counted only a few times. The chain joins TRBV28 to TRBJ1-5; D might be TRBD1 (5 bases). CDR1 is MDHEN and CDR2 is SYDVKM in the germline V gene. V was cut by 4 bases and J by 3 bases, with 13 bases left in between. CDR3 size: 15 residues. Here the CDR3 reads CASSYPGPPNQPQHF. The DNA for the CDR3 is TGTGCCAGCAGTTACCCAGGGCCGCCCAATCAGCCCCAGCATTTT.

The CDR3 nucleotides read TGTGCCAGCAGAGCACAGGGGAGAACTGAAGCTTTCTTT. Translating it yields CASRAQGRTEAFF. The chain carries TRBV2 and TRBJ1-1; 7 nucleotides agree with TRBD1. Trimming took 6 bases from V and 5 from J; bases not matched to a gene: 6. Germline V CDR1 and CDR2: SNHLY, FYNNEI. The length of the CDR3 is 13 residues.

The chain employs TRBV6-1 and TRBJ1-1, with D perhaps TRBD1 (5 bases). The CDR3 has 14 residues. CDR1 and CDR2 (germline): MNHNS, SASEGT. The V and J ends lost 5 bases and 0 bases respectively, with 10 bases between them. The CDR3 loop is CASSRDRLNTEAFF. CDR3 nucleotide sequence: TGTGCCAGCAGTCGTGACAGATTGAACACTGAAGCTTTCTTT.

The chain couples TRBV7-3 to TRBJ2-3; TRBD2 might be the D (5 bases). The CDR3 is 14 amino acids. CDR1 and CDR2 (germline): SGHTA, FQGTGA. The V end was cut by 4 bases, the J end by 1 base, with 9 bases between. The CDR3: CASSSLAGTDTQYF. The CDR3 DNA follows: TGTGCCAGCAGCTCGCTAGCTGGCACAGATACGCAGTATTTT.

The V gene is TRBV6-6, the J gene TRBJ1-2, with a tentative D call TRBD1 (5 bases). Trimming took 7 bases from V and 2 from J, leaving 20 bases between them. The CDR3 is 16 amino acids. Germline assignment: CDR1 MNHNY and CDR2 SVGAGI (reference sequence). CDR3 protein: CASIQGLLTPNYGYTF. Written as DNA, the CDR3 is TGTGCCAGCATCCAGGGCCTGCTGACGCCCAACTATGGCTACACCTTC.

This chain connects TRBV2 to TRBJ2-1; 7 positions match TRBD1. The V segment lost 6 bases and the J segment 0 bases; nucleotides outside the gene matches: 8. The CDR3 contains 16 residues. The germline CDR1 and CDR2 sequences are SNHLY and FYNNEI. CDR3 loop: CASRDGDSSSYNEQFF. CDR3 DNA sequence: TGTGCCAGCAGAGACGGGGACAGCAGCTCCTACAATGAGCAGTTCTTC.

The genes are TRBV21-1 and TRBJ2-1; TRBD2, as called in the table, went unchecked against the DNA. TRBV21-1 is given as a pseudogene. This CDR3 region has 14 residues. The CDR3 reads CASSNLSPYNEQFF. The DNA of the CDR3 is TGTGCCAGCAGCAACCTGAGTCCGTACAATGAGCAGTTCTTC.

The chain uses TRBV18 and TRBJ2-3; 14 bases fit TRBD2. CDR3 length equals 16 residues. CDR1 and CDR2 (germline): KGHSH, LQKENI. J gave up 4 bases and V 5 bases, and 5 bases lay outside the gene matches. CDR3 loop: CASSYGTSGSSDTQYF. CDR3 bases: TGTGCCAGCTCATACGGGACTAGCGGGAGCTCAGATACGCAGTATTTT. The full variable domain, rest sourced from reference TRBV18 and TRBJ2-3, is NAGVMQNPRHLVRRRGQEARLRCSPMKGHSHVYWYRQLPEEGLKFMVYLQKENIIDESGMPKERFSAEFPKEGPSILRIQQVVRGDSAAYFCASSYGTSGSSDTQYFGPGTRLTVL.

The chain combines TRBV4-2 with TRBJ1-1, with D possibly matching TRBD1 (5 bases). V was pared by 1 base and J by 5 bases, with 14 bases between. This CDR3 has 15 amino acids. Germline assignment: CDR1 LGHNA and CDR2 YNFKEQ. The CDR3 protein is CASSQVARGRTEAFF. DNA of the CDR3: TGTGCCAGCAGCCAAGTGGCTAGGGGCAGAACTGAAGCTTTCTTT.

This clone was picked up one time. The chain couples TRBV7-2 to TRBJ2-3; 12 bases are a match to TRBD2. Germline lookup yields CDR1 SGHTA and CDR2 FQGNSA. The CDR3 runs 17 residues. V was pared by 3 bases and J by 8 bases, with 12 bases of the junction left unmatched. The CDR3 nucleotides are TGTGCCAGCAGCTTTAGGACTAGCGGGGCGGAAGCAAGTACGCAGTATTTT. Amino acids: CASSFRTSGAEASTQYF.

This sequence joins TRBV27 and TRBJ1-1; weak D call: TRBD1 (5 bases). V was trimmed by 1 base and J by 4 bases, leaving 10 bases between them. CDR3 size: 14 residues. Germline CDR1 and CDR2: MNHEY and SMNVEV (reference sequence). The CDR3 sequence is CASSLYGRATEAFF. The CDR3 DNA reads as TGTGCCAGCAGTTTATATGGCAGGGCCACTGAAGCTTTCTTT.

This clone has just one count. The chain links TRBV19 to TRBJ2-5, with 10 bases lining up with TRBD1. Trimming removed 6 bases from V and 1 base from J; junction bases left unmatched: 8. The germline V gene has CDR1 LNHDA and CDR2 SQIVND (reference sequence). The CDR3 covers 16 residues. As DNA, the CDR3 is TGTGCCAGTAGCCCCGGGACAGGGGTTTTCCAAGAGACCCAGTACTTC. Its translation is CASSPGTGVFQETQYF.

This chain uses TRBV9 with TRBJ2-2, with 8 nucleotides matching TRBD1. Germline values: CDR1 SGDLS, CDR2 YYNGEE. This CDR3 region has 15 residues. V trimming: 4 bases; J trimming: 3 bases; junction bases outside the gene matches: 5. In DNA form, the CDR3 reads TGTGCCAGCAGCTCCGGACAGGGATACACCGGGGAGCTGTTTTTT. Translated: CASSSGQGYTGELFF.

The CDR3 nucleotides are TGCGCCAGCAGCTTGGGGACTAGCGTAAGTAATGAGCAGTTCTTC. Its translation is CASSLGTSVSNEQFF. V usage is TRBV5-1 and J usage is TRBJ2-1; 9 bases map to TRBD2. Trimming took 0 bases from V and 7 from J; bases not matched to a gene: 5. CDR3 length: 15 amino acids. Looked up from germline, CDR1 is SGHRS and CDR2 is YFSETQ.

The V call is TRBV29-1, the J call TRBJ1-2; possible D gene TRBD1, 6 bases. V lost 5 bases, J lost 4 bases, and 23 bases lay in between. This CDR3 spans 16 amino acids. Germline lookup yields CDR1 SQVTM and CDR2 ANQGSEA. The CDR3 DNA reads as TGCAGCGTTCAATCGACAGGAGCAGACCGTCCCTATGGCTACACCTTC. It encodes CSVQSTGADRPYGYTF.

The gene calls are TRBV11-3 and TRBJ1-3; D gene ambiguous. The germline V gene encodes CDR1 SGHNT and CDR2 YENEEA. The CDR3 runs to 13 residues. Trimming took off 5 bases at V and 1 base at J, with 6 bases between the two ends. The CDR3 DNA reads as TGTGCCAGCAGCCCGGGTTCTGGAAACACCATATATTTT. It translates to CASSPGSGNTIYF.

The J gene is TRBJ1-4, the V gene TRBV4-2, with 9 positions matching TRBD1. Losses at the gene ends were 0 bases for V and 8 bases for J; bases not matched to a gene: 10. Germline loops: CDR1 LGHNA, CDR2 YNFKEQ. CDR3 size: 17 residues. The CDR3 bases are TGTGCCAGCAGCCAAGATAAATGGACAGGGGACGGGGAAAAACTGTTTTTT. Residues: CASSQDKWTGDGEKLFF.

This clone was counted only a few times. This chain joins TRBV7-9 and TRBJ1-5, with D unresolved. The V end was cut by 1 base, the J end by 3 bases, with 10 bases between. Per the germline V gene, CDR1 is SEHNR and CDR2 is FQNEAQ (reference sequence). The CDR3 is 15 amino acids. The CDR3 loop reads CASSLGEASNQPQHF. For the CDR3, the DNA is TGTGCCAGCAGCTTAGGTGAGGCCTCCAATCAGCCCCAGCATTTT.